These 27 T cell receptor beta chains were all obtained from the same sample, sequenced in a study of cytomegalovirus exposure and HLA in healthy donors. 60 Vbeta and 13 Jbeta primers were used in PCR. The table came from immunoSEQ multiplex PCR; TCRdb's copy has only in-frame clones and leaves some out. The sample has around 130,000 clones, about 74% seen once. The sample comprised PBMCs. These receptors were obtained from a man in his forties in good health and CMV-seropositive.

This rearrangement joins TRBV7-2 to TRBJ2-7, with 9 bases lining up with TRBD1. Germline-derived CDR1 and CDR2 are SGHTA and FQGNSA. The ends lost 5 bases at V and 3 bases at J; junction bases unmatched: 20. This CDR3 region has 19 residues. In nucleotides, the CDR3 is TGTGCCAGCAGCCACCAGTTCCCCTCCGGAGGGACAGGGCACTACGAGCAGTACTTC. This translates into CASSHQFPSGGTGHYEQYF.

The chain links TRBV9 to TRBJ1-1; no clear D. CDR3 length: 14 residues. Per germline, CDR1 SGDLS and CDR2 YYNGEE. With 3 bases removed from V and 5 bases from J, the gap between germline ends came to 14 bases. The CDR3 loop is CASSGFGGKTEAFF. The DNA of the CDR3 is TGTGCCAGCAGCGGCTTTGGAGGGAAGACTGAAGCTTTCTTT.

The V and J genes are TRBV10-3 and TRBJ2-1, with a possible D match to TRBD1 (6 bases). Trimming pared 3 bases from V and 9 bases from J, leaving 12 bases between. The CDR3 covers 13 residues. Germline assignment: CDR1 ENHRY and CDR2 SYGVKD. CDR3 DNA: TGTGCCATCAGTGATGGGGGCCAGGTTGAGCAGTTCTTC. It yields the protein CAISDGGQVEQFF.

The chain combines TRBV5-6 with TRBJ2-1; D remains ambiguous. Looked up from germline, CDR1 is SGHDT and CDR2 is YYEEEE. The CDR3 runs to 11 residues. The V gene lost 2 bases and the J gene lost 6 bases, with 3 bases spanning the gap. The DNA for the CDR3 is TGTGCCAGCAGCTTTAGCAATGAGCAGTTCTTC. Translation: CASSFSNEQFF.

CDR3 DNA: TGTGCCAGTCACAGCTCCTACGAGCAGTACTTC. Translation: CASHSSYEQYF. V is TRBV28 and J is TRBJ2-7; D unclear. Trimming shortened V by 9 bases and J by 0 bases, and 6 bases separated the two germline ends. CDR1 is MDHEN and CDR2 is SYDVKM in the germline V gene. CDR3 length: 11 amino acids.

The V and J genes are TRBV29-1 and TRBJ2-1, with 10 nucleotides matching TRBD2. This CDR3 region has 14 residues. The germline V gene has CDR1 SQVTM and CDR2 ANQGSEA. Trimming took 4 bases from V and 4 from J; bases not matched to a gene: 4. Written as DNA, the CDR3 is TGCAGCGTTGCTGTAGCGGGGGGATACAATGAGCAGTTCTTC. This encodes CSVAVAGGYNEQFF.

This rearrangement joins TRBV27 to TRBJ2-7; maybe TRBD2 (5 bases). V was pared by 5 bases and J by 5 bases, with 19 bases between. CDR3 length: 15 amino acids. Germline lookup yields CDR1 MNHEY and CDR2 SMNVEV (reference sequence). The CDR3 sequence: CASSPNGLIAHEQYF. Written as DNA, the CDR3 is TGTGCCAGCAGTCCCAACGGACTCATTGCCCACGAGCAGTACTTC.

The V call is TRBV9, the J call TRBJ2-2; 11 bases fit TRBD2. V was clipped by 3 bases and J by 6 bases; unmatched bases: 4. CDR3 length: 15 residues. Germline loops: CDR1 SGDLS, CDR2 YYNGEE. This CDR3 is CASSELAGVSGELFF. The CDR3 DNA is TGTGCCAGCAGCGAACTAGCGGGAGTCTCCGGGGAGCTGTTTTTT.

The chain couples TRBV5-4 to TRBJ2-3, with D perhaps matching TRBD1 (6 bases). This CDR3 comprises 16 residues. Germline lookup yields CDR1 SGHNT and CDR2 YYREEE (reference sequence). The V end was cut by 3 bases, the J end by 3 bases, with 17 bases between. The CDR3 is CASSWKKQGRTDTQYF. The CDR3 nucleotides read TGTGCCAGCAGCTGGAAGAAACAGGGTAGAACAGATACGCAGTATTTT.

This clone was detected only a few times. The chain couples TRBV7-2 to TRBJ2-7; 10 bases align to TRBD2. The CDR3 sequence is 16 residues long. Per the germline V gene, CDR1 is SGHTA and CDR2 is FQGNSA. The V gene end was trimmed by 1 base and the J gene end by 4 bases; junction bases not matched to a gene: 7. CDR3 in amino acids: CASSLVGTSAGYEQYF. The CDR3 DNA is TGTGCCAGCAGCTTAGTTGGGACTAGCGCCGGATACGAGCAGTACTTC.

This clone is a singleton in its sample. V usage is TRBV29-1 and J usage is TRBJ2-1; 13 bases fit TRBD2. Losses at the gene ends were 7 bases for V and 0 bases for J; bases not matched to a gene: 12. The CDR3 has 18 amino acids. CDR1 and CDR2 (germline): SQVTM, ANQGSEA. The CDR3 bases are TGCAGCGCCCGAAGGACTAGCGGGAGAATTGTCTCCTACAATGAGCAGTTCTTC. It specifies CSARRTSGRIVSYNEQFF.

This chain connects TRBV30 to TRBJ2-2; D ambiguous. This CDR3 contains 13 residues. V dropped 5 bases and J dropped 4 bases, with 11 bases sitting between them. The germline V gene encodes CDR1 GTSNPN and CDR2 SVGIG (reference sequence). The CDR3 sequence: CAWVRLSTGELFF. In DNA form, the CDR3 reads TGTGCCTGGGTGAGGCTGAGCACCGGGGAGCTGTTTTTT.

The chain joins TRBV28 to TRBJ1-1; weak D call: TRBD1 (6 bases). Trimming removed 8 bases at V and 1 base at J, with 17 bases between. CDR1 MDHEN and CDR2 SYDVKM come from the germline V gene. The length of the CDR3 is 15 residues. This chain's CDR3 is CASLGGGRWNTEAFF. The CDR3 nucleotides are TGTGCCAGCCTCGGGGGGGGGCGGTGGAACACTGAAGCTTTCTTT.

CDR3 coding DNA: TGTGCCAGCAGCTTAGCGGCAGGGGGCTCGACACCCCTCCACTTT. It translates to CASSLAAGGSTPLHF. The chain uses TRBV7-6 and TRBJ1-6; 8 nucleotides match TRBD1. This CDR3 is built from 15 residues. The germline V gene encodes CDR1 SGHVS and CDR2 FNYEAQ. Trimming cost V 0 bases and J 11 bases; bases outside gene matches: 6.

The V gene is TRBV28, the J gene TRBJ2-3; 11 bases fit TRBD1. The CDR3 covers 18 residues. Trimming removed 6 bases from V and 0 bases from J; junction bases left unmatched: 11. Germline assignment: CDR1 MDHEN and CDR2 SYDVKM. This CDR3 is CASSRGQGAQPSTDTQYF. The CDR3 bases are TGTGCCAGCAGCCGTGGACAGGGGGCGCAACCTAGCACAGATACGCAGTATTTT.

The CDR3 sequence is CASSLVGPGGYTF. The CDR3 bases are TGCGCCAGCAGCTTGGTAGGGCCGGGGGGCTACACCTTC. The rearrangement joins TRBV5-1 to TRBJ1-2; D remains ambiguous. This CDR3 spans 13 amino acids. Between the trimmed V and J ends, which lost 0 bases and 8 bases, there was a span of 11 bases. Germline values: CDR1 SGHRS, CDR2 YFSETQ.

The J gene is TRBJ2-7, the V gene TRBV6-5; D is unclear. Germline-derived CDR1 and CDR2 are MNHEY and SVGAGI. Trimming shortened V by 7 bases and J by 6 bases, and 10 bases separated the two germline ends. This CDR3 has 11 residues. The CDR3 coding sequence is TGTGCCAGCAAAGGAGAAGGCGAGCAGTACTTC. Translation: CASKGEGEQYF.

This clone has a single count. The genes are TRBV6-5 and TRBJ1-1; possible D gene TRBD1, 5 bases. The CDR3 covers 14 residues. Trimming removed 2 bases from V and 4 bases from J, with 11 bases in between. Germline CDR1 and CDR2: MNHEY and SVGAGI. CDR3: CASSYRWQGTEAFF. CDR3 coding DNA: TGTGCCAGCAGTTACCGCTGGCAGGGCACTGAAGCTTTCTTT.

The J gene is TRBJ2-3, the V gene TRBV28; the match to TRBD2 covers 13 bases. The CDR3 covers 18 residues. CDR1 is MDHEN and CDR2 is SYDVKM in the germline V gene. After removal of 7 bases from V and 2 bases from J, the junction contained 12 bases not matched to a gene. CDR3 amino acids: CASTLGTSGTRVTDTQYF. CDR3 DNA: TGTGCCAGCACCCTGGGGACTAGCGGGACGAGGGTCACAGATACGCAGTATTTT.

This clone was detected a few times. The chain combines TRBV9 with TRBJ1-5; 8 bases fit TRBD1. Trimming took 3 bases from V and 5 from J; bases not matched to a gene: 4. Looked up from germline, CDR1 is SGDLS and CDR2 is YYNGEE. The CDR3 length is 14 residues. The CDR3 bases are TGTGCCAGCAGCGCTGGACAGGGAGATCAGCCCCAGCATTTT. Translation gives CASSAGQGDQPQHF.

The chain has TRBV2 and TRBJ1-6; D is unclear. This CDR3 spans 13 amino acids. Trimming pared 2 bases from V and 7 bases from J, leaving 6 bases between. Per the germline V gene, CDR1 is SNHLY and CDR2 is FYNNEI. CDR3 sequence: CASSESSNSPLHF. The CDR3 DNA reads TGTGCCAGCAGTGAATCTTCGAATTCACCCCTCCACTTT.

This clone was detected only a few times. The chain carries TRBV18 and TRBJ2-1, with a tentative D call TRBD2 (5 bases). The V end was cut by 6 bases, the J end by 8 bases, with 17 bases between. CDR3 size: 14 residues. Germline CDR1 reads KGHSH; CDR2 reads LQKENI. CDR3 DNA: TGTGCCAGCTCCCCCTCGGGTAGCGTCGATGAGCAGTTCTTC. This codes for CASSPSGSVDEQFF.

This clone was counted a few times. The CDR3 sequence is CASSEREDSGNTIYF. CDR3 in DNA: TGCGCCAGCAGTGAGCGGGAAGACTCTGGAAACACCATATATTTT. The chain employs TRBV10-2 and TRBJ1-3, with D unclear. This CDR3 is built from 15 residues. Deletions cut 2 bases from V and 0 bases from J, with 8 bases between. Germline V lookup: CDR1 WSHSY, CDR2 SAAADI.

The chain joins TRBV4-1 to TRBJ1-5; D is unclear. The ends were cut back, 0 bases at V and 5 bases at J, with 11 bases in the middle. Germline V CDR1 and CDR2: MGHRA, YSYEKL. This CDR3 is built from 15 residues. The CDR3 region is CASSQDRGWDQPQHF. CDR3 DNA sequence: TGCGCCAGCAGCCAAGATAGAGGGTGGGATCAGCCCCAGCATTTT.

The chain joins TRBV27 to TRBJ2-7; perhaps TRBD2 as D (5 bases). Trimming removed 3 bases at V and 6 bases at J, with 15 bases between. This CDR3 is 14 amino acids long. Germline lookup yields CDR1 MNHEY and CDR2 SMNVEV (reference sequence). DNA of the CDR3: TGTGCCAGCAGTTTTACCCGAAGCGGCTCCGAGCAGTACTTC. Protein sequence: CASSFTRSGSEQYF.

About this clone: The junction shows a germline mismatch at one end, possibly a read error. The DNA for the CDR3 is TGTTCCAGCAGCCCAGACGGGGGGCCGGTTGCGCGGACCGGGGAGCTGTTTTTT. This sequence encodes CSSSPDGGPVARTGELFF. The rearrangement joins TRBV7-9 to TRBJ2-2; D might be TRBD2 (7 bases). CDR1 is SEHNR, CDR2 FQNEAQ, per germline (reference sequence). The CDR3 covers 18 residues.

The chain couples TRBV5-1 to TRBJ1-2; 10 bases agree with TRBD1. CDR3 length equals 16 residues. Germline values: CDR1 SGHRS, CDR2 YFSETQ. The V and J ends lost 3 bases and 6 bases, in that order; junction bases with no gene match: 11. The CDR3 bases are TGCGCCAGCAGCTACGGAATCGGGACAGGGGACAATGGCTACACCTTC. Protein: CASSYGIGTGDNGYTF.